The clone carrying this TCR beta chain was counted between two and nine times. The data are from a study of beta chain features in type 1 diabetes. From germline, CDR1 is MNHEY and CDR2 SMNVEV (reference sequence). The CDR3 totals 13 residues. V shed 6 bases, J shed 4 bases, and the junction held 3 bases outside the gene matches. Sequencing targeted expressed TCRB transcripts, as all isolated RNA had been reverse transcribed. The data were produced by immunoSEQ multiplex PCR, yet TCRdb's version contains in-frame clones alone and is incomplete. This sample carries under 450,000 clones, less than 15% of them seen once, and the ten largest clones take about 0.018%.

Sequencing was performed on naive CD4+ T cells from blood. This TCR came from a woman aged 18-29 years in good health. The rearrangement links TRBV27 to TRBJ2-7, with TRBD1 matching over 10 bases. This chain's CDR3 is CASRRTGGYEQYF. CDR3 nucleotide sequence: TGTGCCAGCAGGCGGACAGGGGGGTACGAGCAGTACTTC.